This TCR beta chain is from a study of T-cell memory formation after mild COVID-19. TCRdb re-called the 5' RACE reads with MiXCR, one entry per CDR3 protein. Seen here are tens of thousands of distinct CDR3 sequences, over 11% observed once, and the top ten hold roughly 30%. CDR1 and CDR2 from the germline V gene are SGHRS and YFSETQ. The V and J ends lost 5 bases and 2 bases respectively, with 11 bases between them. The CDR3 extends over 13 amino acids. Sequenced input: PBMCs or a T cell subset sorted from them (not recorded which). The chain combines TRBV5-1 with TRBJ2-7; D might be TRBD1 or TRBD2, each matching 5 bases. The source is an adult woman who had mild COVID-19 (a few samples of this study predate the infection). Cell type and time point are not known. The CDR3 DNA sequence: TGCGCCAGCAGGGTAGGGGACCCCTACGAGCAGTACTTC. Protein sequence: CASRVGDPYEQYF. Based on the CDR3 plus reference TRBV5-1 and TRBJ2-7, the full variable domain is KAGVTQTPRYLIKTRGQQVTLSCSPISGHRSVSWYQQTPGQGLQFLFEYFSETQRNKGNFPGRFSGRQFSNSRSEMNVSTLELGDSALYLCASRVGDPYEQYFGPGTRLTVT.